This T cell receptor beta chain emerged from a study of cytomegalovirus exposure and HLA in healthy donors. CDR1 and CDR2 from the germline V gene are SQVTM and ANQGSEA. This CDR3 has 14 amino acids. Trimming at V came to 6 bases and at J to 0 bases, leaving 4 bases not matched to a gene. PCR was performed using 60 Vbeta and 13 Jbeta primers. This table comes from immunoSEQ multiplex PCR, and its TCRdb copy is limited to in-frame clones, with some not included. The sample has some 67,000 clones, 70% to 85% seen once. Study conclusions and caveats: Immune exposure information available was restricted to CMV serostatus. In a later analysis, compared with equally common non-associated chains, HLA-associated beta chains were more expanded.

Note on this clone: Its target is not known.

The sequence was obtained from a man aged 55 to 69 in good health and CMV-seropositive. Sequenced: PBMCs. This chain connects TRBV29-1 to TRBJ1-3; 8 bases are shared with TRBD1. CDR3 loop: CSVGDRGSGNTIYF. The CDR3 region has the DNA TGCAGCGTCGGAGACAGGGGCTCTGGAAACACCATATATTTT.